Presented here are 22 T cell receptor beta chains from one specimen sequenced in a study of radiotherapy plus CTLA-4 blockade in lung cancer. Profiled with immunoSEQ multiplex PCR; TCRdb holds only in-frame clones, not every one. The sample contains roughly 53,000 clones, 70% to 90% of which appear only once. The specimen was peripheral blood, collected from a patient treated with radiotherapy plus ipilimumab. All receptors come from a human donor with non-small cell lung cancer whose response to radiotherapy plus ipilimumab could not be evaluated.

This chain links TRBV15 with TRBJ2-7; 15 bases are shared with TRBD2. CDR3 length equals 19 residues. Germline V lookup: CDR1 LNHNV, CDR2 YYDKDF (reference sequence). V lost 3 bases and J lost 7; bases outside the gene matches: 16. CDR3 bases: TGTGCCACCAGCAGGGTGGGACTAGCGGGAGGCCAGCCGCCCGGTGAGCAGTACTTC. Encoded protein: CATSRVGLAGGQPPGEQYF. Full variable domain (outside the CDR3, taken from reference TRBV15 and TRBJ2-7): DAMVIQNPRYQVTQFGKPVTLSCSQTLNHNVMYWYQQKSSQAPKLLFHYYDKDFNNEADTPDNFQSRRPNTSFCFLDIRSPGLGDTAMYLCATSRVGLAGGQPPGEQYFGPGTRLTVT.

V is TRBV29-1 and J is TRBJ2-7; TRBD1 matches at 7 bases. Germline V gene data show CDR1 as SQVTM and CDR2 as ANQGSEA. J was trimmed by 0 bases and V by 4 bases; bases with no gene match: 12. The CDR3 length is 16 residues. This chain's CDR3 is CSVVGTAVGSSYEQYF. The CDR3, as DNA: TGCAGCGTTGTGGGGACAGCGGTGGGGAGCTCCTACGAGCAGTACTTC.

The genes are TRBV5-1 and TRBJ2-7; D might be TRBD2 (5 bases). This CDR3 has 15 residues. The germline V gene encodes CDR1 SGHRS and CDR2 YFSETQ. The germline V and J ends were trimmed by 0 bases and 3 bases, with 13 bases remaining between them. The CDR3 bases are TGCGCCAGCAGCTTGGCAGGTGGGAGTGGCTACGAGCAGTACTTC. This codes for CASSLAGGSGYEQYF.

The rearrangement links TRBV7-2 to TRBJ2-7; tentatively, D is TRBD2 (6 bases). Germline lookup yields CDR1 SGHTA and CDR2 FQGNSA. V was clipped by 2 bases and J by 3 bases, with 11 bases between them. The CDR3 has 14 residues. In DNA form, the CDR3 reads TGTGCCAGCAGCTTATATCTAGCGAGCTACGAGCAGTACTTC. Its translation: CASSLYLASYEQYF.

CDR3 sequence (DNA): TGCGCCAGCAGTCCTCCGGGGAACAATGAGCAGTTCTTC. Encoded protein: CASSPPGNNEQFF. The chain recombines TRBV10-2 with TRBJ2-1; maybe TRBD2 (5 bases). The CDR3 has 13 amino acids. The V gene's germline CDR1 is WSHSY and CDR2 SAAADI. V shed 5 bases and J shed 5 bases, with 10 bases lying between them.

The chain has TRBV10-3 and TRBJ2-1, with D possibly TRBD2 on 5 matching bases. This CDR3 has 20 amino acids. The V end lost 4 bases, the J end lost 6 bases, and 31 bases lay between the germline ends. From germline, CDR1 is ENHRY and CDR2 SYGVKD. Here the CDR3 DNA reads TGTGCCATCAGTGGGGATACCCCAAGAGTAGGAGGATACTCCCTCAATGAGCAGTTCTTC. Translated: CAISGDTPRVGGYSLNEQFF.

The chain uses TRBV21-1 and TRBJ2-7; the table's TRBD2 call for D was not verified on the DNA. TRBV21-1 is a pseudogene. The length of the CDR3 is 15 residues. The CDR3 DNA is TGTGCCAGCAGTCGGTGGCAGAGGAGCTCCTACGAGCAGTACTTC. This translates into CASSRWQRSSYEQYF.

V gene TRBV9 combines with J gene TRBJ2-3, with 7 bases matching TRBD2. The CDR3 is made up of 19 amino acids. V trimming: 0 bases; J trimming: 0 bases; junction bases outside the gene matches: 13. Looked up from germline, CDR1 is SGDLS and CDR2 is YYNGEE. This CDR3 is CASSVDGWPLAASTDTQYF. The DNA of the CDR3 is TGTGCCAGCAGCGTAGATGGGTGGCCCCTAGCGGCAAGCACAGATACGCAGTATTTT.

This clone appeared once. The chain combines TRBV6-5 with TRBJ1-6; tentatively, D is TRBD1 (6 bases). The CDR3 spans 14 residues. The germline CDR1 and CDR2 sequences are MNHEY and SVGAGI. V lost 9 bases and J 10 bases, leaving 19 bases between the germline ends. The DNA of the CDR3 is TGTGCCAGTCAGAATCCAGGGGCGTACTCACCCCTCCACTTT. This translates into CASQNPGAYSPLHF.

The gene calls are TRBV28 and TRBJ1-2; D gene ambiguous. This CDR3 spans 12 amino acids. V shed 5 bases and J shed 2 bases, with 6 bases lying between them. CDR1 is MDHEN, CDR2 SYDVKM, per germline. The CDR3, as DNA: TGTGCCAGCAGTCAGCGGAACTATGGCTACACCTTC. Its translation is CASSQRNYGYTF.

The CDR3 sequence is CASSLGAGGETQYF. In DNA, the CDR3 is TGTGCCAGCAGCTTAGGGGCGGGAGGCGAGACCCAGTACTTC. The chain uses TRBV7-3 and TRBJ2-5; 8 positions agree with TRBD2. Germline V gene data show CDR1 as SGHTA and CDR2 as FQGTGA. The CDR3 extends over 14 amino acids. The ends lost 2 bases at V and 5 bases at J; junction bases unmatched: 4.

The CDR3 coding sequence is TGCAGCGTAGTGACAGGGACCTACGAGCAGTACTTC. It yields the protein CSVVTGTYEQYF. The genes are TRBV29-1 and TRBJ2-7; 7 nucleotides match TRBD1. CDR1 is SQVTM and CDR2 is ANQGSEA in the germline V gene. This CDR3 contains 12 residues. Trimming cost V 6 bases and J 2 bases; bases outside gene matches: 4.

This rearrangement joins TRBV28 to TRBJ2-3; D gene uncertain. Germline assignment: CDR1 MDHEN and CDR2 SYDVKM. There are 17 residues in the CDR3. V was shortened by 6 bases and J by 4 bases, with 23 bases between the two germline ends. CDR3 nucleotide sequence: TGTGCCAGCAGCCTCTACCTACCTACGTCTTTGGCAGATACGCAGTATTTT. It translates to CASSLYLPTSLADTQYF.

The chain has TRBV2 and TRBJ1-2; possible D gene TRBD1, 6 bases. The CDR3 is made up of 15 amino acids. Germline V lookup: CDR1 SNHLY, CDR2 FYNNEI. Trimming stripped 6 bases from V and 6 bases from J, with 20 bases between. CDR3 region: CASRSTLGGVDGYTF. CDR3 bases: TGTGCCAGCAGGTCCACCCTAGGGGGGGTCGATGGCTACACCTTC.

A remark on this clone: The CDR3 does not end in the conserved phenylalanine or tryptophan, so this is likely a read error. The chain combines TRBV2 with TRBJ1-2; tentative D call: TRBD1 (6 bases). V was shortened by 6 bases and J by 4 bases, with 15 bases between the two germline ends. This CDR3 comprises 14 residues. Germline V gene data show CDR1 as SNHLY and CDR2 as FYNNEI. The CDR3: CASSISQGPYGYTL. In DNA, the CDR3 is TGTGCCAGCAGCATTTCACAGGGCCCCTATGGCTACACCCTC.

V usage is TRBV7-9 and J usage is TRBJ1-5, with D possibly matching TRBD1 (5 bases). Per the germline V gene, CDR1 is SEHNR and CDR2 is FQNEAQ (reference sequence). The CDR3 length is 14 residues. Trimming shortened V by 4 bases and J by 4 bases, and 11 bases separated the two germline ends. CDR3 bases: TGTGCCAGCAGCTCGACAGACGGTAATCAGCCCCAGCATTTT. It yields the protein CASSSTDGNQPQHF.

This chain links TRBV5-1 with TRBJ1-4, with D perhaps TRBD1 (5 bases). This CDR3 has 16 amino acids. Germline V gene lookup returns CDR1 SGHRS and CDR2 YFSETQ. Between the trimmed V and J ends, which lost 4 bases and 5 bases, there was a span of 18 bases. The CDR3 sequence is CASSRRMGPTNEKLFF. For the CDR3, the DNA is TGCGCCAGCAGCCGGCGAATGGGGCCTACGAATGAAAAACTGTTTTTT.

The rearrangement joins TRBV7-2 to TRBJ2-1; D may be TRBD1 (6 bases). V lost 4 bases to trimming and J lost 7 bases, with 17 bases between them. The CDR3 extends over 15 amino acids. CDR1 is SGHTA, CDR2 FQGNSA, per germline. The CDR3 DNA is TGTGCCAGCAGCTCCCGACAGGTCCCTTTTAATGAGCAGTTCTTC. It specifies CASSSRQVPFNEQFF.

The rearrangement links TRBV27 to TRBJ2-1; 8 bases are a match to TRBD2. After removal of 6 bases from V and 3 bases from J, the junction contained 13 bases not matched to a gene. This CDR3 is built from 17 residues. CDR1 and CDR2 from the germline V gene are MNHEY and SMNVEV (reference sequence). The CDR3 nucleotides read TGTGCCAGCAGGGGGGTGACGGGACTAGGGTACTACAATGAGCAGTTCTTC. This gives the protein CASRGVTGLGYYNEQFF.

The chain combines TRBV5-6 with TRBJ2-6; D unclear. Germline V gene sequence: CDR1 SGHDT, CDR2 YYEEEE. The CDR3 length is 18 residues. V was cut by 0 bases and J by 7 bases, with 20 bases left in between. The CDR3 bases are TGTGCCAGCAGCTTGGGTGGCAGTCCCTCGCTGGTTGCCAACGTCCTGACTTTC. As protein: CASSLGGSPSLVANVLTF.

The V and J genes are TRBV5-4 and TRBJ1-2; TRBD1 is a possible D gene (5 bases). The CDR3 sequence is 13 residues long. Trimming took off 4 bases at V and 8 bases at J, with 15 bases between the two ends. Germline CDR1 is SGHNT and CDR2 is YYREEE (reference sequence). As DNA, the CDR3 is TGTGCCAGCAGCCAGCCGGGGGAAAAAGGCTACACCTTC. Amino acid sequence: CASSQPGEKGYTF.

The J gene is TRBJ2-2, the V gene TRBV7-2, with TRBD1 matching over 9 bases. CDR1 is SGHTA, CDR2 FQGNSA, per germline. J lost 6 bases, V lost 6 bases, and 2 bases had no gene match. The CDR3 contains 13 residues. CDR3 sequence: CASRRQGAGELFF. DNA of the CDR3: TGTGCCAGCAGACGACAGGGGGCCGGGGAGCTGTTTTTT.